This T cell receptor (beta chain) was identified in a study of post-analysis software for immune sequencing data. Across the study: The study covered relapsing-remitting, secondary progressive and progressive-relapsing courses of multiple sclerosis.

Study findings and constraints: Under the F measure, samples that were prepared in one batch clustered strongly together. Higher frequency in patients than in controls was seen for about five TRBV segments, with TRBV5-6, TRBV5-1 and TRBV20-1 among them. Multiple sclerosis patients had significantly lower normalized Chao1 diversity than controls.

Unique molecular identifiers had been added to the TCR beta cDNA libraries. T cells numbering about 1 to 11 million yielded some 520,000 cDNA molecules. TCRdb re-derived calls from the PCR reads in MiXCR, one entry per CDR3 protein. The table records 750,000 to 950,000 distinct CDR3 sequences, about 53% of them present only once. This clonotype came up a few times. Its antigen is still unknown. The germline V gene encodes CDR1 SGHRS and CDR2 YFSETQ. The CDR3 runs to 16 residues. With 5 bases removed from V and 7 bases from J, the gap between germline ends came to 22 bases. The clonotype originates from a girl aged 10 to 17 with multiple sclerosis. This chain links TRBV5-1 with TRBJ2-1; tentatively, D is TRBD2 (6 bases). The specimen sequenced was blood. The CDR3 reads CASRSLASTAGNEQFF. The CDR3, as DNA: TGCGCCAGCAGGTCCCTAGCGAGCACCGCAGGTAATGAGCAGTTCTTC.